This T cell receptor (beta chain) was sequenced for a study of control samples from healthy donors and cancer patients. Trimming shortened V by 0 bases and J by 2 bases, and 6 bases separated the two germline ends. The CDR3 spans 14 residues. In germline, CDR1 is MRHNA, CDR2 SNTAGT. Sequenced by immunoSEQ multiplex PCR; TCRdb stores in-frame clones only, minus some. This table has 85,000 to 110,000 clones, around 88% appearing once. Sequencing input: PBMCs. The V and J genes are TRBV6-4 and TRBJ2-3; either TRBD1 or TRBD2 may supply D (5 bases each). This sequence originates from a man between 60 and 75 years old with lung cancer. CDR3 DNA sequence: TGTGCCAGCAGTGACTCCGGGGCCACAGATACGCAGTATTTT. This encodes CASSDSGATDTQYF.